The T cell receptor beta chain described here comes from a study of cytomegalovirus exposure and HLA in healthy donors. The wider study: Counted in an early data release were roughly 87 million unique TCRs from HLA-typed donors.

60 Vbeta and 13 Jbeta primers were used in PCR. Sequenced by immunoSEQ multiplex PCR; TCRdb stores in-frame clones only, minus some. Of approximately 110,000 clones listed, roughly 68% are singletons. Likely unrecorded immune exposures existed in these nominally healthy donors. With V trimmed by 8 bases and J by 0 bases, 6 bases remained unmatched. This CDR3 comprises 15 residues. Looked up from germline, CDR1 is LNHDA and CDR2 is SQIVND (reference sequence). Material for sequencing was PBMCs. The sequence came from a man aged 30 to 45 in good health and CMV-seropositive. The V call is TRBV19, the J call TRBJ1-4; 7 nucleotides agree with TRBD1. CDR3 sequence: CASHGQDATNEKLFF. The DNA for the CDR3 is TGTGCCAGTCACGGACAGGACGCAACTAATGAAAAACTGTTTTTT.